A single sample is the source of the 28 T cell receptor beta chains below, sequenced in a study of blood T cell repertoires in COVID-19. Clones were sequenced by immunoSEQ multiplex PCR, and TCRdb holds only the in-frame ones, with some missing. The table has a few hundred thousand clones, approximately 88% seen once; the top ten hold roughly 6.3%. The sample comprised PBMCs or T cells enriched from blood (not recorded which). All receptors come from a woman in her thirties or forties who had recovered from COVID-19.

The CDR3, as DNA: TGTGCCAGCAGCCTTTTGTTGGGGGCATATGGGGAGCTGTTTTTT. This translates into CASSLLLGAYGELFF. This chain connects TRBV11-2 to TRBJ2-2; weak D call: TRBD1 (6 bases). CDR1 SGHAT and CDR2 FQNNGV come from the germline V gene. Trimming cost V 5 bases and J 8 bases, with 18 bases left between them. The CDR3 is 15 residues long.

In its sample, this clone was seen once. The J gene is TRBJ1-5, the V gene TRBV7-6, with D hard to call. V was pared by 5 bases and J by 6 bases, with 14 bases between. The CDR3 contains 14 residues. Germline V CDR1 and CDR2: SGHVS, FNYEAQ. The CDR3 here is CASSKLDGSQPQHF. CDR3 DNA: TGTGCCAGCAGCAAACTCGACGGGAGTCAGCCCCAGCATTTT.

This chain connects TRBV28 to TRBJ2-7, with 7 positions matching TRBD2. The CDR3 is made up of 15 amino acids. CDR1 is MDHEN and CDR2 is SYDVKM in the germline V gene. Trimming removed 6 bases from V and 3 bases from J; junction bases left unmatched: 11. CDR3 residues: CASSPSGEGVYEQYF. DNA for the CDR3: TGTGCCAGCAGCCCCTCGGGGGAGGGTGTCTACGAGCAGTACTTC.

This chain links TRBV7-9 with TRBJ1-2, with 10 bases matching TRBD1. This CDR3 spans 15 amino acids. Germline loops: CDR1 SEHNR, CDR2 FQNEAQ (reference sequence). J lost 6 bases, V lost 6 bases, and 10 bases had no gene match. The CDR3 sequence is CASRAGTGDVHGYTF. As DNA, the CDR3 is TGTGCCAGCAGGGCCGGGACAGGGGATGTCCATGGCTACACCTTC.

A single count supports this clone. This sequence joins TRBV10-3 and TRBJ2-3, with a possible D match to TRBD1 (5 bases). The germline CDR1 and CDR2 sequences are ENHRY and SYGVKD. The CDR3 is 12 amino acids. V lost 10 bases and J 4 bases, leaving 12 bases between the germline ends. The CDR3 sequence is CATQGAADTQYF. CDR3 DNA sequence: TGTGCCACCCAGGGTGCAGCAGATACGCAGTATTTT.

The rearrangement links TRBV6-5 to TRBJ2-2, with TRBD2 identical over 11 bases. Germline assignment: CDR1 MNHEY and CDR2 SVGAGI. V lost 8 bases and J lost 4; bases outside the gene matches: 6. The CDR3 totals 15 residues. CDR3 in amino acids: CASGGTSGPTGELFF. The CDR3 DNA reads TGTGCCAGCGGAGGGACTAGCGGCCCCACCGGGGAGCTGTTTTTT.

The chain carries TRBV10-3 and TRBJ2-7; D call uncertain. Germline V gene sequence: CDR1 ENHRY, CDR2 SYGVKD. V lost 4 bases, J lost 0 bases, and 7 bases lay in between. CDR3 length: 13 amino acids. CDR3 loop: CAISGALSYEQYF. The CDR3 bases are TGTGCCATCAGTGGGGCCCTCTCCTACGAGCAGTACTTC.

In DNA, the CDR3 is TGTGCCAGCAGCCAAGATGAGAGCAGGGGGCACTATGGCTACACCTTC. Residues: CASSQDESRGHYGYTF. V and J are TRBV3-1 (or the pseudogene TRBV3-2) and TRBJ1-2; 8 bases fit TRBD1. With V trimmed by 0 bases and J by 3 bases, 6 bases remained unmatched. Germline lookup yields CDR1 LGHDT and CDR2 YNNKEL (reference sequence). CDR3 size: 16 residues.

The V call is TRBV4-3, the J call TRBJ2-3, with 8 bases identical to TRBD2. Germline-derived CDR1 and CDR2 are LGHNA and YSLEER. The CDR3 spans 16 residues. V was pared by 0 bases and J by 5 bases, with 7 bases of the junction left unmatched. The CDR3 sequence: CASSQDWGLVEDTQYF. In DNA, the CDR3 is TGCGCCAGCAGCCAAGATTGGGGACTAGTGGAAGATACGCAGTATTTT.

The chain has TRBV5-1 and TRBJ1-2; 9 bases line up with TRBD1. The CDR3 runs to 14 residues. Looked up from germline, CDR1 is SGHRS and CDR2 is YFSETQ. Unmatched junction bases numbered 9, after V lost 4 bases and J lost 8 bases. The CDR3 spells CASSTLDRGGGYTF. Written as DNA, the CDR3 is TGCGCCAGCAGCACATTGGACAGGGGAGGGGGCTACACCTTC.

This clone was seen a few times. The chain combines TRBV29-1 with TRBJ2-7, with a weak D call TRBD2 (6 bases). Germline values: CDR1 SQVTM, CDR2 ANQGSEA. V was shortened by 0 bases and J by 9 bases, with 12 bases between the two germline ends. CDR3 size: 12 residues. Here the CDR3 DNA reads TGCAGCGTTGAAGAAATGAGGGGAGGGCAGTACTTC. Residues: CSVEEMRGGQYF.

The chain carries TRBV28 and TRBJ1-5, with unresolved D. The ends were cut back, 3 bases at V and 4 bases at J, with 4 bases in the middle. This CDR3 contains 12 residues. The germline gives CDR1 MDHEN, CDR2 SYDVKM. The CDR3: CASSFPNQPQHF. Written as DNA, the CDR3 is TGTGCCAGCAGTTTCCCGAATCAGCCCCAGCATTTT.

Remarks on this clone: One junction end disagrees with the germline gene, perhaps due to a read error. J is TRBJ1-1 and V is TRBV19, with TRBD1 as a possible D gene (5 bases). The CDR3 is 13 residues long. Germline-derived CDR1 and CDR2 are LNHDA and SQIVND (reference sequence). In DNA form, the CDR3 reads TGTGCCAGTTGTATGGGGGGTGACACTGAAGCTTTCTTT. Translation: CASCMGGDTEAFF.

This chain links TRBV4-2 with TRBJ2-7, with a possible D match to TRBD2 (5 bases). Trimming took 3 bases from V and 7 from J, leaving 19 bases between them. This CDR3 contains 15 residues. Germline V gives CDR1 LGHNA, CDR2 YNFKEQ. CDR3 sequence reads: CASSQRDLGRGEQYF. CDR3 sequence (DNA): TGTGCCAGCAGCCAGAGGGATCTAGGAAGAGGGGAGCAGTACTTC.

V gene TRBV5-1 combines with J gene TRBJ2-7; no definite D call. The CDR3 spans 13 residues. V was clipped by 0 bases and J by 0 bases, with 4 bases between them. Germline V gene sequence: CDR1 SGHRS, CDR2 YFSETQ. As DNA, the CDR3 is TGCGCCAGCAGCTTGGACGGCTCCTACGAGCAGTACTTC. Protein sequence: CASSLDGSYEQYF. The whole variable domain, remainder taken from reference TRBV5-1 and TRBJ2-7, is KAGVTQTPRYLIKTRGQQVTLSCSPISGHRSVSWYQQTPGQGLQFLFEYFSETQRNKGNFPGRFSGRQFSNSRSEMNVSTLELGDSALYLCASSLDGSYEQYFGPGTRLTVT.

The chain couples TRBV11-3 to TRBJ2-1; D call uncertain. V gave up 5 bases and J gave up 8 bases, with 10 bases separating them. CDR3 length: 12 amino acids. The germline CDR1 and CDR2 sequences are SGHNT and YENEEA. In DNA form, the CDR3 reads TGTGCCAGCAGCGATGAGGCCTATGAGCAGTTCTTC. Amino acid sequence: CASSDEAYEQFF.

The chain carries TRBV19 and TRBJ1-1; maybe TRBD1 (5 bases). Germline loops: CDR1 LNHDA, CDR2 SQIVND (reference sequence). V was pared by 5 bases and J by 1 base, with 17 bases between. The CDR3 spans 16 residues. In DNA, the CDR3 is TGTGCCAGTAGTCCACTCTCGGCAGGGAAGAACACTGAAGCTTTCTTT. Translated: CASSPLSAGKNTEAFF. The full variable domain, its missing parts supplied by reference TRBV19 and TRBJ1-1, is DGGITQSPKYLFRKEGQNVTLSCEQNLNHDAMYWYRQDPGQGLRLIYYSQIVNDFQKGDIAEGYSVSREKKESFPLTVTSAQKNPTAFYLCASSPLSAGKNTEAFFGQGTRLTVV.

J is TRBJ2-4 and V is TRBV28, with TRBD1 identical over 9 bases. This CDR3 comprises 17 residues. V lost 3 bases, J lost 0 bases, and 6 bases stayed unmatched. Germline V gene data show CDR1 as MDHEN and CDR2 as SYDVKM. CDR3 DNA: TGTGCCAGCAGTTTCTCCGGGACAGGGTTAGCCAAAAACATTCAGTACTTC. Its translation: CASSFSGTGLAKNIQYF.

The chain carries TRBV19 and TRBJ2-7; the match to TRBD2 covers 10 bases. V dropped 8 bases and J dropped 2; count of bases not matched to a gene: 12. Germline assignment: CDR1 LNHDA and CDR2 SQIVND (reference sequence). This CDR3 is 16 amino acids long. In DNA, the CDR3 is TGTGCCAGTGGCCCCCAAGCGGGAGGGGGGGCCTACGAGCAGTACTTC. Translation gives CASGPQAGGGAYEQYF.

The genes are TRBV5-3 and TRBJ1-3; D unclear. TRBV5-3 carries the ORF label, with uncertain function. The CDR3 is 15 residues long. The germline V and J ends were trimmed by 4 bases and 0 bases, with 11 bases remaining between them. CDR3 nucleotide sequence: TGTGCCAGAAGCCTCTGGCGGTTCTCTGGAAACACCATATATTTT. Its translation: CARSLWRFSGNTIYF.

The chain combines TRBV27 with TRBJ1-5; D gene ambiguous. The CDR3 runs 15 residues. CDR1 is MNHEY and CDR2 is SMNVEV in the germline V gene (reference sequence). The V end was cut by 0 bases, the J end by 5 bases, with 11 bases between. This CDR3 reads CASSLSEGVDQPQHF. For the CDR3, the DNA is TGTGCCAGCAGTTTATCAGAGGGAGTAGATCAGCCCCAGCATTTT.

The table lists this clone with many counts. J is TRBJ2-5 and V is TRBV28; D is possibly TRBD1 (6 bases). Germline V lookup: CDR1 MDHEN, CDR2 SYDVKM. V gave up 7 bases and J gave up 5 bases, with 17 bases separating them. This CDR3 has 14 amino acids. The CDR3 loop is CASTSGTLKETQYF. CDR3 DNA sequence: TGTGCCAGCACTTCGGGGACACTCAAGGAGACCCAGTACTTC.

The CDR3 here is CASSAPGTRPQHF. The DNA of the CDR3 is TGTGCCAGTAGTGCACCAGGTACTCGGCCCCAGCATTTT. V usage is TRBV19 and J usage is TRBJ1-5; unclear D gene. V dropped 5 bases and J dropped 9 bases, with 14 bases sitting between them. Germline assignment: CDR1 LNHDA and CDR2 SQIVND (reference sequence). This CDR3 spans 13 amino acids. Drawing the rest from reference TRBV19 and TRBJ1-5, the complete variable domain is DGGITQSPKYLFRKEGQNVTLSCEQNLNHDAMYWYRQDPGQGLRLIYYSQIVNDFQKGDIAEGYSVSREKKESFPLTVTSAQKNPTAFYLCASSAPGTRPQHFGDGTRLSIL.

The chain joins TRBV4-3 to TRBJ2-1; TRBD2 agrees at 8 bases. The CDR3 contains 16 residues. Germline V gene sequence: CDR1 LGHNA, CDR2 YSLEER. Germline trimming cut 0 bases from V and 4 bases from J; bases unmatched to any gene: 5. Written as DNA, the CDR3 is TGCGCCAGCAGCCAAGATCCAGCGGGAGCTTACAATGAGCAGTTCTTC. Translated, it gives CASSQDPAGAYNEQFF.

The chain combines TRBV28 with TRBJ1-1; D is ambiguous. V was cut by 6 bases and J by 3 bases, with 11 bases left in between. In germline, CDR1 is MDHEN, CDR2 SYDVKM. The CDR3 has 13 amino acids. The CDR3 region has the DNA TGTGCCAGCAGCCCCCAACGGGACACTGAAGCTTTCTTT. Encoded protein: CASSPQRDTEAFF.

The table lists this clone with a count of one. The chain combines TRBV5-1 with TRBJ2-5; TRBD2 agrees at 8 bases. The germline CDR1 and CDR2 sequences are SGHRS and YFSETQ. The CDR3 is made up of 16 amino acids. V dropped 0 bases and J dropped 1; count of bases not matched to a gene: 5. CDR3 nucleotides: TGCGCCAGCAGCTTGGTATTAGCGGGAACCCAAGAGACCCAGTACTTC. Translation gives CASSLVLAGTQETQYF. Variable domain in full (rest from reference TRBV5-1 and TRBJ2-5): KAGVTQTPRYLIKTRGQQVTLSCSPISGHRSVSWYQQTPGQGLQFLFEYFSETQRNKGNFPGRFSGRQFSNSRSEMNVSTLELGDSALYLCASSLVLAGTQETQYFGPGTRLLVL.

The chain uses TRBV7-2 and TRBJ2-7; no clear D gene. Trimming cost V 5 bases and J 5 bases, with 13 bases left between them. The germline V gene has CDR1 SGHTA and CDR2 FQGNSA. This CDR3 is 13 amino acids long. The CDR3 is CASSPLVVDEQYF. CDR3 DNA: TGTGCCAGCAGCCCCCTCGTCGTCGACGAGCAGTACTTC.

V gene TRBV27 combines with J gene TRBJ2-7; D is possibly TRBD2 (6 bases). The CDR3 has 13 residues. CDR1 and CDR2 from the germline V gene are MNHEY and SMNVEV (reference sequence). V was shortened by 3 bases and J by 7 bases, with 13 bases between the two germline ends. The CDR3 reads CASSFRGTGEQYF. Here the CDR3 DNA reads TGTGCCAGCAGTTTCCGCGGGACGGGGGAGCAGTACTTC.